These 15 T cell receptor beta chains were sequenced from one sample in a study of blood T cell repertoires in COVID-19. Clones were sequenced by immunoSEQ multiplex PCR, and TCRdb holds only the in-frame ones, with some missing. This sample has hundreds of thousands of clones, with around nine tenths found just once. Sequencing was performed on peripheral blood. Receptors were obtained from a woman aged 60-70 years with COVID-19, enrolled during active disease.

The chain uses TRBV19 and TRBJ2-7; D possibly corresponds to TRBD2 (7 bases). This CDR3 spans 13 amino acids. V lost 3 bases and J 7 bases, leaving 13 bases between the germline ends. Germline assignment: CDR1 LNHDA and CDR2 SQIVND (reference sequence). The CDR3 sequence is CASSILRGGEQYF. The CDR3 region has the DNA TGTGCCAGTAGTATCCTCAGGGGAGGGGAGCAGTACTTC.

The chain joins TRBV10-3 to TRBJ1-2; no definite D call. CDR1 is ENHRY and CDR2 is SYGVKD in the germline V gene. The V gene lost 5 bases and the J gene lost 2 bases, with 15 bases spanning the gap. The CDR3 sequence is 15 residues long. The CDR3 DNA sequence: TGTGCCATCAGTCCCCGTGCGGGGTCAAACTATGGCTACACCTTC. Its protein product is CAISPRAGSNYGYTF.

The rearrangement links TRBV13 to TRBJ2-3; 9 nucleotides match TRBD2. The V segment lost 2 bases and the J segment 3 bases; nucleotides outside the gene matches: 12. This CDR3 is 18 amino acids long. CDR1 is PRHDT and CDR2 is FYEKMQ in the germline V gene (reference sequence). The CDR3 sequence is CASSLWGGGAARTDTQYF. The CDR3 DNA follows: TGTGCCAGCAGCTTATGGGGCGGGGGGGCCGCGAGGACAGATACGCAGTATTTT.

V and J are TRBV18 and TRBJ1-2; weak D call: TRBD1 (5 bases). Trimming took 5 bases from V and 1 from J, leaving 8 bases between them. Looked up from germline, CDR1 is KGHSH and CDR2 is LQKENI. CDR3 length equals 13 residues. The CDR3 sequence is CASSSQGNYGYTF. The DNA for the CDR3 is TGTGCCAGCTCATCCCAGGGTAACTATGGCTACACCTTC.

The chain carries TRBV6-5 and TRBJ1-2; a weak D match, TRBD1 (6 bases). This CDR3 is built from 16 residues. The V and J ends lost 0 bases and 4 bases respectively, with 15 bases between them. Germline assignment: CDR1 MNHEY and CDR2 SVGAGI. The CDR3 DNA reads TGTGCCAGCAGTTACTCAGGAACAGGGTCACGCTATGGCTACACCTTC. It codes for CASSYSGTGSRYGYTF.

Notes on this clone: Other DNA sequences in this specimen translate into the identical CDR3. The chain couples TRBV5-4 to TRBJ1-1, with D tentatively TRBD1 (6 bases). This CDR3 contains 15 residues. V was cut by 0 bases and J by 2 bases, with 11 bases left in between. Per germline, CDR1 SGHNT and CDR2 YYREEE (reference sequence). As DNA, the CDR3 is TGTGCCAGCAGCTTGGCCGCACAGGGAAACACTGAAGCTTTCTTT. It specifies CASSLAAQGNTEAFF. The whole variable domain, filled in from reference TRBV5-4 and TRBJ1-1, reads ETGVTQSPTHLIKTRGQQVTLRCSSQSGHNTVSWYQQALGQGPQFIFQYYREEENGRGNFPPRFSGLQFPNYSSELNVNALELDDSALYLCASSLAAQGNTEAFFGQGTRLTVV.

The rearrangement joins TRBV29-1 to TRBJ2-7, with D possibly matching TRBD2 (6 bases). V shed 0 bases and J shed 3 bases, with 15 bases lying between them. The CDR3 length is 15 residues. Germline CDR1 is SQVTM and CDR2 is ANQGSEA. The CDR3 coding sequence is TGCAGCGTTGAAGATTGCTGCAGCGGGTACTACGAGCAGTACTTC. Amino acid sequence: CSVEDCCSGYYEQYF.

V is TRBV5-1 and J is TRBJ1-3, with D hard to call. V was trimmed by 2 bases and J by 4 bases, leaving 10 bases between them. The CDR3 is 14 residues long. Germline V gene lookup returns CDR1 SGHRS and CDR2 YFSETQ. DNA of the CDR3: TGCGCCAGCAGCTTCGGCAGGCCCGGAAACACCATATATTTT. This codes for CASSFGRPGNTIYF.

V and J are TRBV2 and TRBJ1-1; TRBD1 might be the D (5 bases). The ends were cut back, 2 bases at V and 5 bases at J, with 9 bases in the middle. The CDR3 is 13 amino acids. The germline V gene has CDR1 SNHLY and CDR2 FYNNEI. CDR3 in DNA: TGTGCCAGCAGTGAACAACAGGCGACTGAAGCTTTCTTT. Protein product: CASSEQQATEAFF.

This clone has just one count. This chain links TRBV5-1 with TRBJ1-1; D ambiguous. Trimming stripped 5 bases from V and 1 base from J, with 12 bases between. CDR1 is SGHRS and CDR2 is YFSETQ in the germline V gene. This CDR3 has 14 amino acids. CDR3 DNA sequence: TGCGCCAGCAGTGTTAGATCTGAGAACACTGAAGCTTTCTTT. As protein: CASSVRSENTEAFF.

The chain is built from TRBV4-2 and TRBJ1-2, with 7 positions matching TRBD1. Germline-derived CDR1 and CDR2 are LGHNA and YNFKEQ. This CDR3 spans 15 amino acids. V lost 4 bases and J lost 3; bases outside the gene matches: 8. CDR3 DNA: TGTGCCAGCAGCCTTAACAGGGGTAGGGACTATGGCTACACCTTC. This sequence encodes CASSLNRGRDYGYTF.

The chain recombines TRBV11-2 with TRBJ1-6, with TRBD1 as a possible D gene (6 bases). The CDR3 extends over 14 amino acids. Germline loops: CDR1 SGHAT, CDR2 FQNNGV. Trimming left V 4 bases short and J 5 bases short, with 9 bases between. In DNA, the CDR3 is TGTGCCAGCAGCTGGACAGACAATAATTCACCCCTCCACTTT. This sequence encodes CASSWTDNNSPLHF.

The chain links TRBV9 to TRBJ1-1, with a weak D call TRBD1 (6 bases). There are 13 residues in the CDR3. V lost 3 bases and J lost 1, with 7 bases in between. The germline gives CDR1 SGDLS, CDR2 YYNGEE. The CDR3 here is CASSEQGNTEAFF. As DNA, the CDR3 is TGTGCCAGCAGCGAACAGGGGAACACTGAAGCTTTCTTT.

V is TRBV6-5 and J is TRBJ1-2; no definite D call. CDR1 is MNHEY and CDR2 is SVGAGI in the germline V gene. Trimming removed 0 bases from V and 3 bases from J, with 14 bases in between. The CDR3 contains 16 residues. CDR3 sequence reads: CASSYSIPVLDYGYTF. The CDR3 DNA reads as TGTGCCAGCAGTTACTCGATTCCCGTACTCGACTATGGCTACACCTTC.

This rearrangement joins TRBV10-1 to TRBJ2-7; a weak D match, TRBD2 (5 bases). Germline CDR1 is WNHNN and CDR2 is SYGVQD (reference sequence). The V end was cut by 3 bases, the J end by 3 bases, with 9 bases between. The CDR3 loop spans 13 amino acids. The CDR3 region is CASSDPRDYEQYF. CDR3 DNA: TGCGCCAGCAGTGATCCGAGGGACTACGAGCAGTACTTC.